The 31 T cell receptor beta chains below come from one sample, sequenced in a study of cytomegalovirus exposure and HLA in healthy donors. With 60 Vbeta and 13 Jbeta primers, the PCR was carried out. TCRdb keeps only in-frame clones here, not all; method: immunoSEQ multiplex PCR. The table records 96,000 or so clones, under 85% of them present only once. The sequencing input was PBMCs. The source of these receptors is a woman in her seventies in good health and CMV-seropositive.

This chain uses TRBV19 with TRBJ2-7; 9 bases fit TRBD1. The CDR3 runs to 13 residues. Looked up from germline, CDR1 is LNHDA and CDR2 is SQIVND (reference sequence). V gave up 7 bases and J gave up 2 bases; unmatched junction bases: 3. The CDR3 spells CASTGTGTYEQYF. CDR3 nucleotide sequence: TGTGCCAGTACGGGGACAGGGACCTACGAGCAGTACTTC.

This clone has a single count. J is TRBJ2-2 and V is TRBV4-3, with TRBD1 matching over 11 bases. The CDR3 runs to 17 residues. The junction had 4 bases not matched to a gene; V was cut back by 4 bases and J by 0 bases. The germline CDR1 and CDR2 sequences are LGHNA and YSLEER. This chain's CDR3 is CASSRRGQGANTGELFF. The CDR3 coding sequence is TGCGCCAGCAGCCGAAGGGGACAGGGGGCGAACACCGGGGAGCTGTTTTTT.

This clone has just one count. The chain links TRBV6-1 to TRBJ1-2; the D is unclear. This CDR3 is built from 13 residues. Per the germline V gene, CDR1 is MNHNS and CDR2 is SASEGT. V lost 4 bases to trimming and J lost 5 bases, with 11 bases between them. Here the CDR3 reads CASSVEVLYGYTF. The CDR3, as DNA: TGTGCCAGCAGTGTAGAGGTCCTTTATGGCTACACCTTC.

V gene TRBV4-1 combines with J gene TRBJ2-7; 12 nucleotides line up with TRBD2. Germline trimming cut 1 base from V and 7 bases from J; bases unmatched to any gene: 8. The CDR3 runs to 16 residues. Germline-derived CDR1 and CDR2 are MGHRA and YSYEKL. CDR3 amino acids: CASSQGPASGRGEQYF. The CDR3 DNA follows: TGCGCCAGCAGCCAAGGACCGGCTAGCGGGAGGGGGGAGCAGTACTTC.

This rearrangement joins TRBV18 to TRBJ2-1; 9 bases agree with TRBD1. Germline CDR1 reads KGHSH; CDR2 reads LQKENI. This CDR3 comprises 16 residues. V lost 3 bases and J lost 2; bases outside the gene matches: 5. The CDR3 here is CASSPLGTGTYNEQFF. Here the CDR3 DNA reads TGTGCCAGCTCACCTCTGGGGACAGGGACCTACAATGAGCAGTTCTTC.

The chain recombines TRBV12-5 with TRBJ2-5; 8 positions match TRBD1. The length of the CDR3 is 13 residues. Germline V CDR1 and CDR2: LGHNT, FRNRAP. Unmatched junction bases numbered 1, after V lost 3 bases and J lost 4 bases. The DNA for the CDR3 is TGTGCTAGTGGTTTAGGGACAGGAGAGACCCAGTACTTC. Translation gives CASGLGTGETQYF.

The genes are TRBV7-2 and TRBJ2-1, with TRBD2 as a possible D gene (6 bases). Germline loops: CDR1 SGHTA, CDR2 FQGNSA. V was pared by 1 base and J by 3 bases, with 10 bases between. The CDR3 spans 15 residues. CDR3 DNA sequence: TGTGCCAGCAGCTTAGACCGGGGGATCTACAATGAGCAGTTCTTC. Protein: CASSLDRGIYNEQFF.

Written as DNA, the CDR3 is TGTGCCAGCAGCCTGTCAGCCAAAAACATTCAGTACTTC. Its protein is CASSLSAKNIQYF. The chain recombines TRBV7-9 with TRBJ2-4, with D hard to call. The CDR3 covers 13 residues. Germline CDR1 and CDR2: SEHNR and FQNEAQ (reference sequence). V shed 5 bases and J shed 0 bases, with 5 bases lying between them. The full variable domain, completed using reference TRBV7-9 and TRBJ2-4, is DTGVSQNPRHKITKRGQNVTFRCDPISEHNRLYWYRQTLGQGPEFLTYFQNEAQLEKSRLLSDRFSAERPKGSFSTLEIQRTEQGDSAMYLCASSLSAKNIQYFGAGTRLSVL.

CDR3: CASSNTGQSYEQYF. Written as DNA, the CDR3 is TGTGCCAGCAGCAACACGGGACAGTCCTACGAGCAGTACTTC. This chain connects TRBV5-6 to TRBJ2-7; 7 bases map to TRBD1. The V gene's germline CDR1 is SGHDT and CDR2 YYEEEE. This CDR3 spans 14 amino acids. J lost 1 base, V lost 4 bases, and 5 bases had no gene match.

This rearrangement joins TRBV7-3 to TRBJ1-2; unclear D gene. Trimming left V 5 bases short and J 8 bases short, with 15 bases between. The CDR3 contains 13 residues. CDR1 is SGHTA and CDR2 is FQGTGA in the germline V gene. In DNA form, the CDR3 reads TGTGCCAGCAGCCCGCCGGGTCCTCAAGGCTACACCTTC. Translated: CASSPPGPQGYTF.

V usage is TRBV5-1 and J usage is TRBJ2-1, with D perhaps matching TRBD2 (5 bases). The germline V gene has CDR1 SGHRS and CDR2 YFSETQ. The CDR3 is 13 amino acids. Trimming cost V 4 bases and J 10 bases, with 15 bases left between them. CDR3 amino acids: CASSIGPGSEQFF. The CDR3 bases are TGCGCCAGCAGCATCGGACCGGGGTCGGAGCAGTTCTTC.

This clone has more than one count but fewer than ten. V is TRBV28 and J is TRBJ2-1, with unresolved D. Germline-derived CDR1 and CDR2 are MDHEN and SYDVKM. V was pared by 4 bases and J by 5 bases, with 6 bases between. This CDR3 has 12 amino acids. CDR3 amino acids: CASSYLNNEQFF. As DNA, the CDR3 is TGTGCCAGCAGTTACCTAAACAATGAGCAGTTCTTC.

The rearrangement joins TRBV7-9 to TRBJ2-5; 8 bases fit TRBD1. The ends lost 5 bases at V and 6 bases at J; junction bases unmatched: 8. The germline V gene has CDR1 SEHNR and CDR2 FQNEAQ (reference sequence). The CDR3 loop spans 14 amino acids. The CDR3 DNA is TGTGCCAGCAGCGTAGTAGACAGGGGAAAGACCCAGTACTTC. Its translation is CASSVVDRGKTQYF.

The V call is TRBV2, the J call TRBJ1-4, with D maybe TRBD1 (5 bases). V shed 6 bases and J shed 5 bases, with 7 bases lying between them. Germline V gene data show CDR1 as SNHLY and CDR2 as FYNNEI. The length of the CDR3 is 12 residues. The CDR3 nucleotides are TGTGCCAGCAGCCGACAGAATGAAAAACTGTTTTTT. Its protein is CASSRQNEKLFF.

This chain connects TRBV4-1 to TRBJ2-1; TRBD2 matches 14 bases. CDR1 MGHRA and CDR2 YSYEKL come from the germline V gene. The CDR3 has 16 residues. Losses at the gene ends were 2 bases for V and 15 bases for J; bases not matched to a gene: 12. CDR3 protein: CASSQTTSGRARRWFF. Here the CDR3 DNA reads TGCGCCAGCAGCCAAACGACTAGCGGGAGGGCGCGGAGGTGGTTCTTC.

CDR3 DNA: TGTGCCTTGGACGGGGGACAGCTGAACACTGAAGCTTTCTTT. Translating gives CALDGGQLNTEAFF. The chain uses TRBV30 and TRBJ1-1; TRBD1 matches at 7 bases. V dropped 7 bases and J dropped 0; count of bases not matched to a gene: 8. The length of the CDR3 is 14 residues. Germline V gene lookup returns CDR1 GTSNPN and CDR2 SVGIG (reference sequence).

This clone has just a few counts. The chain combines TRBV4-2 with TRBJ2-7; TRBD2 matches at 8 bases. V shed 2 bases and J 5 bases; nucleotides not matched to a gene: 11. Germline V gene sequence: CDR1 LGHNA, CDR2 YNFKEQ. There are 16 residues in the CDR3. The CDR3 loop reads CASSQPTSGRSHEQYF. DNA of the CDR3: TGTGCCAGCAGCCAACCTACTAGCGGTCGGTCCCACGAGCAGTACTTC.

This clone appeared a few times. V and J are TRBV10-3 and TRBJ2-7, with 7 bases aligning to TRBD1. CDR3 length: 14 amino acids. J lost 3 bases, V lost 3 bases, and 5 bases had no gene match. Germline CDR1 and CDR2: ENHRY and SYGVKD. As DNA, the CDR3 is TGTGCCATCAGTGACCGGGACAGAGGCTACGAGCAGTACTTC. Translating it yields CAISDRDRGYEQYF.

The CDR3 loop reads CASSQEVVVPSYEQYF. Written as DNA, the CDR3 is TGCGCCAGCAGCCAAGAAGTAGTAGTACCATCCTACGAGCAGTACTTC. The chain joins TRBV4-1 to TRBJ2-5; D gene uncertain. The end of the DNA fits TRBJ2-7 better, so the J call may be wrong. The V gene's germline CDR1 is MGHRA and CDR2 YSYEKL. This CDR3 spans 16 amino acids.

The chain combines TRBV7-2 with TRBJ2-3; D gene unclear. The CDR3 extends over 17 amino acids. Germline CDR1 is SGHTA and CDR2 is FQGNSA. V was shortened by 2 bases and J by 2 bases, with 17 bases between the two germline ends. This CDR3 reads CASSLQNPREYTDTQYF. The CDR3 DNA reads TGTGCCAGCAGCTTACAAAATCCTAGAGAATACACAGATACGCAGTATTTT.

The CDR3 loop reads CASMGGLDQPQHF. For the CDR3, the DNA is TGTGCCAGCATGGGGGGGCTCGATCAGCCCCAGCATTTT. The rearrangement uses TRBV28 and TRBJ1-5, with D perhaps TRBD1 (6 bases). Trimming took 7 bases from V and 5 from J, leaving 12 bases between them. Germline V gene data show CDR1 as MDHEN and CDR2 as SYDVKM. This CDR3 region has 13 residues.

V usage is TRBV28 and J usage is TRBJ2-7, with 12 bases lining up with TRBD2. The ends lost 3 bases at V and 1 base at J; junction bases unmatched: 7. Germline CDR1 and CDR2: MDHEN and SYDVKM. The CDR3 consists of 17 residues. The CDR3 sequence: CASSFSGLAGSSYEQYF. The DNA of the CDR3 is TGTGCCAGCAGTTTCTCGGGACTAGCGGGTTCATCCTACGAGCAGTACTTC.

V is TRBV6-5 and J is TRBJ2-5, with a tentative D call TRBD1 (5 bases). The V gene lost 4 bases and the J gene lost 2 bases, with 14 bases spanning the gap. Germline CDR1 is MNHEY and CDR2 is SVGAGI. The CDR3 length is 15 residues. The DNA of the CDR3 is TGTGCCAGCAGTTGGGGTAGACAGATTCAAGAGACCCAGTACTTC. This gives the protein CASSWGRQIQETQYF.

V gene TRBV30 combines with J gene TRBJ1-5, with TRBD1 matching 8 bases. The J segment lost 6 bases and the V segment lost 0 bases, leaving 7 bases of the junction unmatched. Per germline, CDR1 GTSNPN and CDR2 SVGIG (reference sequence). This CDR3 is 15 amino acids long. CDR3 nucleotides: TGTGCCTGGAGTGTACTGGCAGGGGGCGGTCAGCCCCAGCATTTT. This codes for CAWSVLAGGGQPQHF.

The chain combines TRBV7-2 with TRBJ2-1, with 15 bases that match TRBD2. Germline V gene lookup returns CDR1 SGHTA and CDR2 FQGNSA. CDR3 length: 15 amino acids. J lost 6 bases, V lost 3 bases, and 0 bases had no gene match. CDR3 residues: CASSLGLAGGNEQFF. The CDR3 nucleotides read TGTGCCAGCAGCTTGGGACTAGCGGGAGGCAATGAGCAGTTCTTC.

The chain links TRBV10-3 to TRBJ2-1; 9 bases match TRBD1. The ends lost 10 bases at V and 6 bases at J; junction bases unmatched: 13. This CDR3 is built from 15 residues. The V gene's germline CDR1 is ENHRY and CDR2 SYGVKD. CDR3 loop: CASTPGQGLFNEQFF. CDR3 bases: TGTGCCAGCACTCCGGGACAGGGTCTTTTCAATGAGCAGTTCTTC.

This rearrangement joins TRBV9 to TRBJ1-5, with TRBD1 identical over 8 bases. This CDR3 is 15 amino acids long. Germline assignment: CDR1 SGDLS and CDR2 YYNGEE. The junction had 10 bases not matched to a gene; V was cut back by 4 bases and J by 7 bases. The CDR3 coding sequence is TGTGCCAGCAGCTCCTCCCCGGCAGGGGGCCAGCCCCAGCATTTT. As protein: CASSSSPAGGQPQHF.

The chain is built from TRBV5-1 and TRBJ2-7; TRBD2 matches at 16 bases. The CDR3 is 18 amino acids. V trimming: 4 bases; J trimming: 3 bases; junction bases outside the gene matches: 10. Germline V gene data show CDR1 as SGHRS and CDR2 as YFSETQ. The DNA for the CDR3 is TGCGCCAGCAGCCCGGGACTAGCGGGAGGGCACATCTTCTACGAGCAGTACTTC. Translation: CASSPGLAGGHIFYEQYF.

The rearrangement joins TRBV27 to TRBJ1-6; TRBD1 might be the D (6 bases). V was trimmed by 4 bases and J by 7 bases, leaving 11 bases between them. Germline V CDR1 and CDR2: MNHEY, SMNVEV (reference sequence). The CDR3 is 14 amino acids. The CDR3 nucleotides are TGTGCCAGCAGTTACAGGGATTCGAATTCACCCCTCCACTTT. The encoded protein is CASSYRDSNSPLHF.

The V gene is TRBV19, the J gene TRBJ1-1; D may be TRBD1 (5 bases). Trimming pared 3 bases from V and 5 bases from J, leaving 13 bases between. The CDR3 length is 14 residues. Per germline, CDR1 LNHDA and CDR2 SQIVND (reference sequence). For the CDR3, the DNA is TGTGCCAGTAGTATTCTGACGGAGGGGACTGAAGCTTTCTTT. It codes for CASSILTEGTEAFF.

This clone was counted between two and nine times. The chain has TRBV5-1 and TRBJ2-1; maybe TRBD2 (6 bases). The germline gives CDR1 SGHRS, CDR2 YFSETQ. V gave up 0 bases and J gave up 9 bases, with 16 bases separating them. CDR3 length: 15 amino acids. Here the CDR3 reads CASSLGGISGGEQFF. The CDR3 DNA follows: TGCGCCAGCAGCTTGGGGGGTATTAGCGGAGGTGAGCAGTTCTTC. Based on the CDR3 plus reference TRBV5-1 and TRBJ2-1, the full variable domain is KAGVTQTPRYLIKTRGQQVTLSCSPISGHRSVSWYQQTPGQGLQFLFEYFSETQRNKGNFPGRFSGRQFSNSRSEMNVSTLELGDSALYLCASSLGGISGGEQFFGPGTRLTVL.